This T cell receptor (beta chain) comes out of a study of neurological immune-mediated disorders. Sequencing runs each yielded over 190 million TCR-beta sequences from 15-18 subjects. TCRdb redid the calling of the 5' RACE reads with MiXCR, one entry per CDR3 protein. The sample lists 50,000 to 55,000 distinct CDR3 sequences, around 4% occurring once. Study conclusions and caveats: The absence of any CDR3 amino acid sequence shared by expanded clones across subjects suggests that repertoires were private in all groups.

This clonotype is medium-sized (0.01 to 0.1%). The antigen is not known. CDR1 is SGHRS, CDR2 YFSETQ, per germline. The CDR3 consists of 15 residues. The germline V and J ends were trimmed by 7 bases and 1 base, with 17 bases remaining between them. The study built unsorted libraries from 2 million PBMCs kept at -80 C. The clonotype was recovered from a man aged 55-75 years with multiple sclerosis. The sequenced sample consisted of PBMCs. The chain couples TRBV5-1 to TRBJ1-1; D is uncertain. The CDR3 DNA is TGCGCCAGCTTGGCCGACGGGCAACGGAACACTGAAGCTTTCTTT. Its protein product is CASLADGQRNTEAFF.